This T cell receptor beta chain was observed in a study of shared clonotypes between healthy human individuals. General study results and limits: Sorted-subset sequencing, rarefaction showed, was incomplete despite large depth.

Splitting of each subset's genomic DNA was done evenly across several immunoSEQ plates. TCRdb keeps only in-frame clones here, not all; method: immunoSEQ multiplex PCR. The sample lists around 550,000 clones, 90% to 97% occurring once. With respect to this clone: Its antigen remains unknown.

The V end lost 2 bases, the J end lost 0 bases, and 8 bases lay between the germline ends. There are 14 residues in the CDR3. The germline V gene encodes CDR1 KGHSH and CDR2 LQKENI. This chain links TRBV18 with TRBJ2-7; D is unclear. The sequence was obtained from a woman in her thirties in good health. Input material: naive CD4+ T cells sorted from blood. The subset: CD45RA+ positively selected. CDR3 amino acids: CASSPGDTSYEQYF. CDR3 coding DNA: TGTGCCAGCTCACCAGGAGACACCTCCTACGAGCAGTACTTC.